The 27 T cell receptor beta chains below come from one sample, sequenced in a study of pediatric ulcerative colitis. Generated by immunoSEQ multiplex PCR, the TCRdb table keeps only in-frame clones and is missing some. The sample records about 64,000 clones, roughly nine tenths being singletons. Source material: blood. These receptors all come from a boy younger than 18 with severe ulcerative colitis.

The genes are TRBV27 and TRBJ2-5, with D hard to call. From germline, CDR1 is MNHEY and CDR2 SMNVEV (reference sequence). This CDR3 contains 14 residues. Trimming cost V 2 bases and J 4 bases, with 11 bases left between them. The CDR3 sequence is CASSLISRPETQYF. As DNA, the CDR3 is TGTGCCAGCAGTTTAATATCCAGGCCAGAGACCCAGTACTTC.

This chain uses TRBV27 with TRBJ2-2; D is ambiguous. CDR3 length: 15 amino acids. The V end lost 2 bases, the J end lost 0 bases, and 7 bases lay between the germline ends. Germline V CDR1 and CDR2: MNHEY, SMNVEV (reference sequence). CDR3 residues: CASSLVVSNTGELFF. As DNA, the CDR3 is TGTGCCAGCAGTTTAGTTGTATCGAACACCGGGGAGCTGTTTTTT.

The V call is TRBV6-5, the J call TRBJ2-3; D is possibly TRBD1 or TRBD2 (5 bases each). Germline V gene data show CDR1 as MNHEY and CDR2 as SVGAGI. V lost 5 bases and J lost 2, with 11 bases in between. The CDR3 has 14 residues. The CDR3 region is CASSLRDDTDTQYF. The CDR3 nucleotides read TGTGCCAGCAGTCTCCGGGACGACACAGATACGCAGTATTTT.

The chain couples TRBV11-3 to TRBJ2-7; D gene ambiguous. This CDR3 contains 16 residues. The V end lost 0 bases, the J end lost 1 base, and 13 bases lay between the germline ends. Germline assignment: CDR1 SGHNT and CDR2 YENEEA. This CDR3 reads CASSLDPSFPSYEQYF. CDR3 bases: TGTGCCAGCAGCTTAGACCCGAGCTTCCCGTCCTACGAGCAGTACTTC.

The V call is TRBV6-6, the J call TRBJ2-7, with D unclear. The CDR3 has 12 amino acids. CDR1 MNHNY and CDR2 SVGAGI come from the germline V gene (reference sequence). Trimming cost V 4 bases and J 7 bases, with 11 bases left between them. The CDR3 reads CASSLAVGEQYF. CDR3 nucleotides: TGTGCCAGCAGTTTGGCCGTTGGGGAGCAGTACTTC.

The rearrangement uses TRBV7-3 and TRBJ1-1; D unclear. Germline loops: CDR1 SGHTA, CDR2 FQGTGA. V was cut by 3 bases and J by 1 base, with 9 bases left in between. The CDR3 totals 14 residues. This CDR3 is CASSFLGGNTEAFF. In DNA, the CDR3 is TGTGCCAGCAGCTTTTTGGGTGGGAACACTGAAGCTTTCTTT.

The chain couples TRBV2 to TRBJ1-1, with D maybe TRBD1 (6 bases). The CDR3 spans 16 residues. V was clipped by 6 bases and J by 4 bases, with 21 bases between them. CDR1 is SNHLY and CDR2 is FYNNEI in the germline V gene. CDR3 sequence (DNA): TGTGCCAGCAGAGACCTACCCTCAGGGGTAGTCACTGAAGCTTTCTTT. As protein: CASRDLPSGVVTEAFF. The whole variable domain, remainder taken from reference TRBV2 and TRBJ1-1, is EPEVTQTPSHQVTQMGQEVILRCVPISNHLYFYWYRQILGQKVEFLVSFYNNEISEKSEIFDDQFSVERPDGSNFTLKIRSTKLEDSAMYFCASRDLPSGVVTEAFFGQGTRLTVV.

The chain uses TRBV4-1 and TRBJ1-5, with D uncertain. V dropped 0 bases and J dropped 0 bases, with 6 bases sitting between them. Germline V gene data show CDR1 as MGHRA and CDR2 as YSYEKL. This CDR3 is built from 15 residues. DNA for the CDR3: TGCGCCAGCAGCCAAGAGTGGGGTAGCAATCAGCCCCAGCATTTT. Its protein product is CASSQEWGSNQPQHF.

The chain employs TRBV2 and TRBJ1-2, with 7 bases matching TRBD1. From germline, CDR1 is SNHLY and CDR2 FYNNEI. The CDR3 is 14 residues long. V dropped 9 bases and J dropped 8; count of bases not matched to a gene: 15. CDR3 protein: CASRDDRVSRGYTF. CDR3 in DNA: TGTGCCAGTAGGGATGACAGGGTTTCAAGAGGCTACACCTTC.

This clone was counted a few times. The chain recombines TRBV4-1 with TRBJ1-1, with 8 bases identical to TRBD1. J gave up 4 bases and V 3 bases, and 4 bases lay outside the gene matches. The CDR3 has 14 amino acids. In germline, CDR1 is MGHRA, CDR2 YSYEKL. As DNA, the CDR3 is TGCGCCAGCAGCCATAGAACAGGGGGCACTGAAGCTTTCTTT. It yields the protein CASSHRTGGTEAFF.

The V call is TRBV9, the J call TRBJ2-3; 10 nucleotides match TRBD2. Unmatched junction bases numbered 8, after V lost 3 bases and J lost 4 bases. The length of the CDR3 is 16 residues. CDR1 is SGDLS and CDR2 is YYNGEE in the germline V gene. CDR3 bases: TGTGCCAGCAGCGGAATAGCGGGAGGCCCCGCAGATACGCAGTATTTT. Its translation is CASSGIAGGPADTQYF.

V gene TRBV29-1 combines with J gene TRBJ2-1; 11 nucleotides match TRBD1. The CDR3 runs to 16 residues. The ends lost 7 bases at V and 5 bases at J; junction bases unmatched: 13. CDR1 and CDR2 from the germline V gene are SQVTM and ANQGSEA. The CDR3 nucleotides read TGCAGCGGGGATCTATTCCGGGACAGGGGGGACAATGAGCAGTTCTTC. It specifies CSGDLFRDRGDNEQFF.

This chain uses TRBV6-1 with TRBJ2-1, with TRBD2 matching over 7 bases. CDR1 is MNHNS and CDR2 is SASEGT in the germline V gene. Germline trimming cut 2 bases from V and 4 bases from J; bases unmatched to any gene: 8. The CDR3 consists of 16 residues. This chain's CDR3 is CASSELRDSGYNEQFF. The CDR3 region has the DNA TGTGCCAGCAGTGAACTCCGGGATAGCGGGTACAATGAGCAGTTCTTC.

The chain uses TRBV2 and TRBJ2-2; no clear D. There are 11 residues in the CDR3. The V gene lost 7 bases and the J gene lost 2 bases, with 2 bases spanning the gap. Germline CDR1 and CDR2: SNHLY and FYNNEI. The CDR3 DNA is TGTGCCAGCATAAACACCGGGGAGCTGTTTTTT. The encoded protein is CASINTGELFF. Full variable domain (missing parts from reference TRBV2 and TRBJ2-2): EPEVTQTPSHQVTQMGQEVILRCVPISNHLYFYWYRQILGQKVEFLVSFYNNEISEKSEIFDDQFSVERPDGSNFTLKIRSTKLEDSAMYFCASINTGELFFGEGSRLTVL.

CDR3 in DNA: TGCGCCAGCAGCCAAGTGCCGATCCCCCAAGAGACCCAGTACTTC. Amino acid sequence: CASSQVPIPQETQYF. V gene TRBV4-1 combines with J gene TRBJ2-5; unclear D gene. Trimming stripped 1 base from V and 1 base from J, with 10 bases between. The CDR3 is 15 residues long. Germline V gene data show CDR1 as MGHRA and CDR2 as YSYEKL.

The DNA for the CDR3 is TGTGCCAGCAGCTTGGCTAGCGGGAGTAGAGATACGCAGTATTTT. Its protein is CASSLASGSRDTQYF. The chain employs TRBV5-4 and TRBJ2-3; 10 bases map to TRBD2. Germline V CDR1 and CDR2: SGHNT, YYREEE (reference sequence). The CDR3 is made up of 15 amino acids. J was trimmed by 5 bases and V by 0 bases; bases with no gene match: 3. The full variable domain, its missing parts supplied by reference TRBV5-4 and TRBJ2-3, is ETGVTQSPTHLIKTRGQQVTLRCSSQSGHNTVSWYQQALGQGPQFIFQYYREEENGRGNFPPRFSGLQFPNYSSELNVNALELDDSALYLCASSLASGSRDTQYFGPGTRLTVL.

This chain links TRBV19 with TRBJ2-3; 7 nucleotides align to TRBD2. The CDR3 is 16 residues long. V lost 6 bases and J lost 3; bases outside the gene matches: 12. The germline V gene has CDR1 LNHDA and CDR2 SQIVND (reference sequence). The CDR3 DNA is TGTGCCAGTAGCATGAACGGACTAGATGGGACAGATACGCAGTATTTT. Residues: CASSMNGLDGTDTQYF. Supplemented by reference TRBV19 and TRBJ2-3, the full variable domain reads DGGITQSPKYLFRKEGQNVTLSCEQNLNHDAMYWYRQDPGQGLRLIYYSQIVNDFQKGDIAEGYSVSREKKESFPLTVTSAQKNPTAFYLCASSMNGLDGTDTQYFGPGTRLTVL.

V usage is TRBV29-1 and J usage is TRBJ2-7, with TRBD2 matching 14 bases. Germline CDR1 reads SQVTM; CDR2 reads ANQGSEA. The junction had 6 bases not matched to a gene; V was cut back by 5 bases and J by 3 bases. CDR3 length: 15 residues. The CDR3, as DNA: TGCAGCGTTCGACCTGGGACTAGCGGGAGCTACGAGCAGTACTTC. Its protein product is CSVRPGTSGSYEQYF.

This chain uses TRBV2 with TRBJ2-7; unclear D gene. In germline, CDR1 is SNHLY, CDR2 FYNNEI. This CDR3 contains 14 residues. The V and J ends lost 7 bases and 0 bases respectively, with 13 bases between them. The CDR3 DNA is TGTGCCAGCACCCTAGAGGCCCGCTCCTACGAGCAGTACTTC. It yields the protein CASTLEARSYEQYF.

CDR3 residues: CASSVGVNEQFF. The CDR3 coding sequence is TGTGCCAGTAGCGTAGGGGTAAATGAGCAGTTCTTC. This sequence joins TRBV19 and TRBJ2-1, with TRBD1 as a possible D gene (5 bases). CDR1 is LNHDA and CDR2 is SQIVND in the germline V gene (reference sequence). The V end lost 6 bases, the J end lost 7 bases, and 10 bases lay between the germline ends. The CDR3 spans 12 residues.

This chain links TRBV19 with TRBJ2-1; tentatively, D is TRBD1 or TRBD2 (5 bases each). The V end lost 10 bases, the J end lost 9 bases, and 16 bases lay between the germline ends. Germline values: CDR1 LNHDA, CDR2 SQIVND (reference sequence). The CDR3 length is 12 residues. CDR3 coding DNA: TGTGCCATATCGTTAGAGGGGTTTGAGCAGTTCTTC. Translating gives CAISLEGFEQFF.

The rearrangement links TRBV9 to TRBJ1-1; D is undetermined. CDR3 length: 13 residues. V shed 2 bases and J shed 1 base, with 6 bases lying between them. Germline V gene lookup returns CDR1 SGDLS and CDR2 YYNGEE. CDR3 sequence (DNA): TGTGCCAGCAGCGTCTCCCCGAACACTGAAGCTTTCTTT. Protein: CASSVSPNTEAFF.

This clone was seen a single time. This chain links TRBV5-1 with TRBJ2-2; the D gene is possibly TRBD1 (6 bases). The CDR3 contains 16 residues. CDR1 is SGHRS and CDR2 is YFSETQ in the germline V gene. The germline V and J ends were trimmed by 0 bases and 2 bases, with 11 bases remaining between them. As DNA, the CDR3 is TGCGCCAGCAGCTTGGTTCCAGGGGATAACACCGGGGAGCTGTTTTTT. This translates into CASSLVPGDNTGELFF.

This chain links TRBV30 with TRBJ1-3; D is perhaps TRBD1 (5 bases). CDR3 size: 13 residues. Germline CDR1 GTSNPN, CDR2 SVGIG (reference sequence). V gave up 2 bases and J gave up 6 bases, with 11 bases separating them. CDR3 sequence reads: CAWSPDIVNTIYF. The CDR3 DNA sequence: TGTGCCTGGAGTCCGGACATTGTAAACACCATATATTTT.

This clone showed up just once. CDR3 protein: CASAPRGAGTQYF. The DNA for the CDR3 is TGTGCCAGTGCACCGAGGGGGGCAGGGACCCAGTACTTC. The gene calls are TRBV19 and TRBJ2-5; D tentatively fits TRBD1 or TRBD2 (6 bases each). CDR1 and CDR2 from the germline V gene are LNHDA and SQIVND (reference sequence). Trimming cost V 8 bases and J 7 bases, with 17 bases left between them. The CDR3 sequence is 13 residues long.

This chain connects TRBV25-1 to TRBJ1-6; D is possibly TRBD1 (5 bases). Per germline, CDR1 MGHDK and CDR2 SYGVNS. Trimming removed 4 bases at V and 10 bases at J, with 11 bases between. The CDR3 extends over 13 amino acids. Here the CDR3 reads CASSARAESPLHF. The CDR3 nucleotides are TGTGCCAGCAGTGCCAGGGCTGAATCACCCCTCCACTTT.

This clone was seen a single time. This rearrangement joins TRBV11-3 to TRBJ2-7; D is unclear. Deletions cut 2 bases from V and 4 bases from J, with 9 bases between. The CDR3 is 13 amino acids. CDR1 is SGHNT, CDR2 YENEEA, per germline. The CDR3 DNA is TGTGCCAGCAGCTTAAGTTTTTGGTACGAGCAGTACTTC. Translating gives CASSLSFWYEQYF.